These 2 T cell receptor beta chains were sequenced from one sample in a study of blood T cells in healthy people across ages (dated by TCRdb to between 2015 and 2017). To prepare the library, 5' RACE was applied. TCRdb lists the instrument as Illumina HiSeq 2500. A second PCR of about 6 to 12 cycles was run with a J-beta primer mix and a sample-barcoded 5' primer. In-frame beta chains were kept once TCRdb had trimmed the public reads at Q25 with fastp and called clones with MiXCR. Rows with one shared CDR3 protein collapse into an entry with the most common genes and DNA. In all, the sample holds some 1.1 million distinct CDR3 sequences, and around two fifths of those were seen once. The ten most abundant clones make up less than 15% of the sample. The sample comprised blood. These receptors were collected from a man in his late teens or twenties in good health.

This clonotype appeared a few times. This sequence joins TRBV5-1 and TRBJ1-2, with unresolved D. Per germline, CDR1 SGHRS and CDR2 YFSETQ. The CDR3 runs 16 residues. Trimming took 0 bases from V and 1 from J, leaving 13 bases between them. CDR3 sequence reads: CASSLGSPQINYGYTF. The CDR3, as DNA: TGCGCCAGCAGCTTGGGGTCCCCCCAGATTAACTATGGCTACACCTTC.

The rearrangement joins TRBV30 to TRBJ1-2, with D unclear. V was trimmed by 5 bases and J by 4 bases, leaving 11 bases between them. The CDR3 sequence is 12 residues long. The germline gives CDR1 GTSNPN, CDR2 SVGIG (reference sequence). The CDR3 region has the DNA TGTGCCTGGTCAAATGGGCCCTATGGCTACACCTTC. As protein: CAWSNGPYGYTF.